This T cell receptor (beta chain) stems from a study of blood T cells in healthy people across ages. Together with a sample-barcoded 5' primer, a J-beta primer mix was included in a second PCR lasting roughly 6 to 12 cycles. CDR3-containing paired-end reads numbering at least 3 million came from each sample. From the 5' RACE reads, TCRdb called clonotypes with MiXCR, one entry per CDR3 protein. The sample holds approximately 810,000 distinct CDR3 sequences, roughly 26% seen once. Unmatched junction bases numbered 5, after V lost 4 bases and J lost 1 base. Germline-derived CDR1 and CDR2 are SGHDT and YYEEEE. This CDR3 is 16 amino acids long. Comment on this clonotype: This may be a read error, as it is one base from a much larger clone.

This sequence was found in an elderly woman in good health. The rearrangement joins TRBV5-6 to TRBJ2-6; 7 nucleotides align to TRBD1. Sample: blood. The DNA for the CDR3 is TGTGCCAGCAGCCCGCTGACAGGGTCTGGGGCCAACGTCCTGACTTTC. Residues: CASSPLTGSGANVLTF. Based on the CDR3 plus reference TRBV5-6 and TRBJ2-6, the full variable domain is DAGVTQSPTHLIKTRGQQVTLRCSPKSGHDTVSWYQQALGQGPQFIFQYYEEEERQRGNFPDRFSGHQFPNYSSELNVNALLLGDSALYLCASSPLTGSGANVLTFGAGSRLTVL.